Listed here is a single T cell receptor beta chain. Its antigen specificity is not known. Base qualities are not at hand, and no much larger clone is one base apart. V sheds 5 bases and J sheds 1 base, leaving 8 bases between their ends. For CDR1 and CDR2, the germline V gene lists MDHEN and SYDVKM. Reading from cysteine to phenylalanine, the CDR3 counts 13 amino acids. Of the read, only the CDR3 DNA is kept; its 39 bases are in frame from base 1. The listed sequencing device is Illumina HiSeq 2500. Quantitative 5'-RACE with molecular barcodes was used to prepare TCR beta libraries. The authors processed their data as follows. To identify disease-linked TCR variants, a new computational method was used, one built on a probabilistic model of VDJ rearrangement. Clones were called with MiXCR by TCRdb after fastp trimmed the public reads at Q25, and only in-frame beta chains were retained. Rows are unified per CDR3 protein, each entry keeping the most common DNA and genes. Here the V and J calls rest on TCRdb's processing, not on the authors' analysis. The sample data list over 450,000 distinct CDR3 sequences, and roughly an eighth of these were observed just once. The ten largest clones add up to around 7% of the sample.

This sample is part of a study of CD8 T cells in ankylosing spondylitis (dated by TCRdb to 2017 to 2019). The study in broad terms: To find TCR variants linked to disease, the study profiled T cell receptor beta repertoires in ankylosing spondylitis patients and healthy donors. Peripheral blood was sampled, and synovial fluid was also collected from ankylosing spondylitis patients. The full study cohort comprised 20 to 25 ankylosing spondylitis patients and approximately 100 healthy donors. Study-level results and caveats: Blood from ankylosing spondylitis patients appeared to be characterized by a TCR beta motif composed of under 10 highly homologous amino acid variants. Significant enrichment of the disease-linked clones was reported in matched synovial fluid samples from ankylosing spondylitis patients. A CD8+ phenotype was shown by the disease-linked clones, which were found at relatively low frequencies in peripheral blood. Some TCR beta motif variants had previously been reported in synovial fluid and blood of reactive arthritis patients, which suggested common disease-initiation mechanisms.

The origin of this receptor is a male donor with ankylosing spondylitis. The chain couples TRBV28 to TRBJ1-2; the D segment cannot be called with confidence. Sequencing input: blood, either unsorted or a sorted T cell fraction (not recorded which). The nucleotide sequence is TGTGCCAGCAGTCCTCCGCTTAACTATGGCTACACCTTC. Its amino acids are CASSPPLNYGYTF.